What follows is one TCR beta chain and its context. V was clipped by 6 bases and J by 11 bases; unmatched bases: 19. There are 15 residues in the CDR3. Germline V gives CDR1 SQVTM, CDR2 ANQGSEA. A sample-barcoded 5' primer and a J-beta primer mix were used in a second PCR of roughly 7 to 11 cycles. Each CDR3 protein gets one entry after TCRdb re-called the 5' RACE reads with MiXCR. The sample lists about 640,000 distinct CDR3 sequences, roughly three fifths occurring once. The sample comes from a study of blood T cells in healthy people across ages. What was sequenced was blood. The V and J genes are TRBV29-1 and TRBJ2-5; 9 bases line up with TRBD2. This clonotype was sampled from a man aged 55-75 years in good health. The CDR3 reads CSVEGLAHPYNEQYF. The CDR3 DNA reads as TGCAGCGTGGAGGGACTAGCTCACCCTTACAATGAGCAGTACTTC.